This T cell receptor (beta chain) was recorded in a study of blood T cell repertoires in COVID-19. The CDR3 sequence is 15 residues long. V gave up 2 bases and J gave up 3 bases; unmatched junction bases: 6. Germline assignment: CDR1 SGDLS and CDR2 YYNGEE. Some clones are missing from TCRdb's copy, which holds only in-frame ones; the method was immunoSEQ multiplex PCR. The repertoire has some 310,000 clones, around 89% of them found once; the top ten carry approximately 0.98%. What was sequenced was peripheral blood. This rearrangement joins TRBV9 to TRBJ2-7; 9 bases line up with TRBD1. This clonotype was sampled from a woman aged 40 to 55 with COVID-19, enrolled during active disease. CDR3 nucleotides: TGTGCCAGCAGCGTTCGGGGGACAGGGTTCTACGAGCAGTACTTC. Amino acids: CASSVRGTGFYEQYF.